Included here is one TCR beta chain sequence, with context. The data were obtained in a study of blood T cell repertoires in COVID-19. Method: immunoSEQ multiplex PCR; TCRdb's copy keeps in-frame clones and lacks some. The data contain about 220,000 clones, 80% to 90% of them seen just once; the ten biggest clones take up 15% to 20%. Material: peripheral blood. This receptor was identified in a man under 40 with active or convalescent COVID-19.

CDR3 sequence (DNA): TGTGCCTGGAGAAGGGGGACTAGCGGACGCACAGATACGCAGTATTTT. This gives the protein CAWRRGTSGRTDTQYF. The chain couples TRBV30 to TRBJ2-3, with TRBD2 matching 11 bases. Germline-derived CDR1 and CDR2 are GTSNPN and SVGIG (reference sequence). The CDR3 length is 16 residues. V gave up 3 bases and J gave up 1 base; unmatched junction bases: 6.